This TCR beta chain was identified during a study of cytomegalovirus exposure and HLA in healthy donors. PCR was performed using 60 Vbeta and 13 Jbeta primers. TCRdb keeps only in-frame clones here, not all; method: immunoSEQ multiplex PCR. The sample holds 130,000 to 150,000 clones, 76% seen once. The CDR3 loop spans 14 amino acids. V was clipped by 5 bases and J by 1 base, with 11 bases between them. CDR1 KGHSH and CDR2 LQKENI come from the germline V gene. This receptor was obtained from a woman in her forties in good health and CMV-seronegative. The chain is built from TRBV18 and TRBJ1-1; D ambiguous. Sequencing was performed on PBMCs. The CDR3 nucleotides read TGTGCCAGCTCATCCAACGGCGGGAACACTGAAGCTTTCTTT. It encodes CASSSNGGNTEAFF.